This T cell receptor (beta chain) was found in a study of vaccination effects on CD4 cells after COVID-19. Using viral peptide pools, the ViraFEST assay grew out antigen-specific CD4+ T cells prior to sequencing. The culture ran for roughly ten days before CD4+ T cells were isolated. PCR showed that the person got SARS-CoV-2 infection at some point between March and December 2020. Cultures of under 2.5 million PBMC per well contained around 10 IU/ml IL-2 plus 10 ug/ml peptides. The negative control culture used an HIV-1 Nef peptide pool. V was cut by 4 bases and J by 8 bases, with 14 bases left in between. CDR1 and CDR2 from the germline V gene are KGHSH and LQKENI. The CDR3 is made up of 13 amino acids. Overall study results and limits: Long after vaccination, the clones induced by infection and by vaccine shrank markedly in size.

This table comes from immunoSEQ multiplex PCR, and its TCRdb copy is limited to in-frame clones, with some not included. The sample lists approximately 70,000 clones, around 70% occurring once. As for this clone: Its target is unknown.

The sequences come from CD4+ T cells from PBMCs cultured with HIV peptides, collected before COVID-19 vaccination. The sample's subset: HIV-1 Nef peptide pool negative control/reference culture. This TCR was sampled from a human donor who had a prior SARS-CoV-2 infection. This chain joins TRBV18 and TRBJ1-1, with D possibly TRBD1 on 5 matching bases. Here the CDR3 reads CASSQGLPAEAFF. In DNA, the CDR3 is TGTGCCAGCTCACAGGGACTGCCGGCCGAAGCTTTCTTT.